What follows describes a single T cell receptor (beta chain). V lost 7 bases to trimming and J lost 5 bases, with 11 bases between them. The germline gives CDR1 LNHDA, CDR2 SQIVND (reference sequence). The CDR3 extends over 12 amino acids. These data come from a study of blood T cell repertoires in COVID-19. The overall study: Samples came from the United States, Italy and Spain, spanning acute and convalescent COVID-19.

The method was immunoSEQ multiplex PCR; TCRdb's version includes in-frame clones alone and lacks a portion of them. The table lists about 110,000 clones, about 93% of them singletons. Material for sequencing was peripheral blood. The clonotype comes from a young woman with acute or convalescent COVID-19. V and J are TRBV19 and TRBJ1-2; D might be TRBD1 (5 bases). CDR3 coding DNA: TGTGCCAGTAAAGGCCAGGGTTATGGCTACACCTTC. Its protein is CASKGQGYGYTF.